Listed here are 26 T cell receptor beta chains from one sample, sequenced in a study of shared clonotypes between healthy human individuals. Libraries were prepared by immunoSEQ multiplex PCR; TCRdb keeps only in-frame clonotypes and omits some of them. The sample contains roughly 95,000 clones, roughly 50% of which appear only once. Sequenced: PBMCs. The receptors stem from a woman aged 40 to 55 in good health. Some clones in this sample may be carry-over from other donors' samples.

V usage is TRBV10-3 and J usage is TRBJ2-7; D is tentatively TRBD1 or TRBD2 (5 bases each). This CDR3 region has 15 residues. The germline V gene has CDR1 ENHRY and CDR2 SYGVKD. The ends were cut back, 3 bases at V and 2 bases at J, with 14 bases in the middle. The CDR3: CAISDWDASPYEQYF. The DNA for the CDR3 is TGTGCCATCAGTGACTGGGACGCTAGCCCCTACGAGCAGTACTTC.

The sample holds a few counts of this clone. In nucleotides, the CDR3 is TGTGCCTGGAGGGCGGGACCGGCAGGCGGGGGCATTCAGTACTTC. Translation gives CAWRAGPAGGGIQYF. This chain connects TRBV30 to TRBJ2-4; 7 positions match TRBD2. V lost 3 bases to trimming and J lost 9 bases; unmatched junction nucleotides: 14. The germline V gene encodes CDR1 GTSNPN and CDR2 SVGIG (reference sequence). This CDR3 is 15 amino acids long.

The sample holds a few counts of this clone. This chain links TRBV30 with TRBJ1-2; D might be TRBD1 (5 bases). CDR1 is GTSNPN, CDR2 SVGIG, per germline (reference sequence). V was cut by 7 bases and J by 5 bases, with 23 bases left in between. CDR3 length: 15 amino acids. CDR3 residues: CAYRLKKGLSYGYTF. The DNA for the CDR3 is TGTGCCTACCGGCTAAAGAAGGGGCTATCGTATGGCTACACCTTC.

The rearrangement uses TRBV27 and TRBJ2-3; D unclear. This CDR3 has 13 amino acids. CDR1 and CDR2 (germline): MNHEY, SMNVEV (reference sequence). V was clipped by 5 bases and J by 2 bases, with 8 bases between them. DNA of the CDR3: TGTGCCAGCAGTCACCGTGACACAGATACGCAGTATTTT. This translates into CASSHRDTDTQYF.

This clone was found many times. The chain uses TRBV29-1 and TRBJ1-4; 8 bases line up with TRBD1. CDR3 length: 12 residues. In germline, CDR1 is SQVTM, CDR2 ANQGSEA. Unmatched junction bases numbered 4, after V lost 5 bases and J lost 8 bases. The CDR3 sequence is CSVNRGGEKLFF. Here the CDR3 DNA reads TGCAGCGTTAACAGGGGGGGAGAAAAACTGTTTTTT.

This clone showed up many times. This chain connects TRBV7-9 to TRBJ1-1, with D uncertain. Between the trimmed V and J ends, which lost 2 bases and 4 bases, there was a span of 17 bases. This CDR3 comprises 16 residues. Germline CDR1 reads SEHNR; CDR2 reads FQNEAQ (reference sequence). CDR3 bases: TGTGCCAGCAGCTTACCGCCAATAAGGATCTCCACTGAAGCTTTCTTT. It encodes CASSLPPIRISTEAFF. Full variable domain (missing parts from reference TRBV7-9 and TRBJ1-1): DTGVSQNPRHKITKRGQNVTFRCDPISEHNRLYWYRQTLGQGPEFLTYFQNEAQLEKSRLLSDRFSAERPKGSFSTLEIQRTEQGDSAMYLCASSLPPIRISTEAFFGQGTRLTVV.

This clone occurred many times. The chain combines TRBV2 with TRBJ2-7, with D hard to call. Trimming removed 3 bases at V and 2 bases at J, with 14 bases between. The germline V gene has CDR1 SNHLY and CDR2 FYNNEI. The CDR3 loop spans 15 amino acids. The CDR3 here is CASSDSWPSPYEQYF. The DNA of the CDR3 is TGTGCCAGCAGTGATAGCTGGCCTTCCCCCTACGAGCAGTACTTC.

The V call is TRBV11-3, the J call TRBJ2-1; maybe TRBD2 (5 bases). Germline assignment: CDR1 SGHNT and CDR2 YENEEA. The CDR3 consists of 14 residues. V shed 3 bases and J shed 5 bases, with 11 bases lying between them. CDR3 bases: TGTGCCAGCAGCTTCGGGGTTTGGGACAATGAGCAGTTCTTC. Translated: CASSFGVWDNEQFF.

The chain couples TRBV6-1 to TRBJ2-3; no clear D gene. The germline V gene encodes CDR1 MNHNS and CDR2 SASEGT. The ends were cut back, 2 bases at V and 2 bases at J, with 11 bases in the middle. CDR3 length: 15 residues. CDR3 in amino acids: CASSETTKATDTQYF. In DNA, the CDR3 is TGTGCCAGCAGTGAAACTACCAAAGCCACAGATACGCAGTATTTT.

The chain has TRBV7-7 and TRBJ2-1; 7 bases line up with TRBD2. The CDR3 length is 13 residues. V lost 5 bases, J lost 9 bases, and 7 bases stayed unmatched. The V gene's germline CDR1 is SSHAT and CDR2 FNYEAQ (reference sequence). CDR3 in amino acids: CASSVTTGGEQFF. CDR3 nucleotide sequence: TGTGCCAGCAGCGTTACTACGGGGGGTGAGCAGTTCTTC.

This chain links TRBV2 with TRBJ2-5; tentatively, D is TRBD2 (5 bases). The J call may be faulty, since TRBJ2-7 better matches the DNA end. This CDR3 is built from 14 residues. The germline gives CDR1 SNHLY, CDR2 FYNNEI. The CDR3 coding sequence is TGTGCCAGCAGCACCTCGGGATCCCCTTACGAGCAGTACTTC. It translates to CASSTSGSPYEQYF.

This clone was counted many times. V usage is TRBV29-1 and J usage is TRBJ1-2; 7 nucleotides agree with TRBD1. The V segment lost 4 bases and the J segment 1 base; nucleotides outside the gene matches: 3. The CDR3 length is 13 residues. Germline V gene lookup returns CDR1 SQVTM and CDR2 ANQGSEA. CDR3: CSVGTGDNYGYTF. DNA for the CDR3: TGCAGCGTTGGGACAGGAGATAACTATGGCTACACCTTC.

This clone is a singleton in its sample. The chain couples TRBV4-2 to TRBJ1-2, with 7 bases identical to TRBD1. The V gene end was trimmed by 6 bases and the J gene end by 10 bases; junction bases not matched to a gene: 8. Germline V gives CDR1 LGHNA, CDR2 YNFKEQ. This CDR3 contains 12 residues. The CDR3 protein is CASRQGWDFYTF. CDR3 DNA: TGTGCCAGCAGACAGGGGTGGGATTTCTACACCTTC.

This chain's CDR3 is CASSLNGGGEKLFF. CDR3 DNA sequence: TGTGCCAGCAGCTTAAACGGGGGTGGGGAAAAACTGTTTTTT. This chain joins TRBV7-2 and TRBJ1-4; possibly TRBD1 for D (5 bases). The CDR3 extends over 14 amino acids. Germline V lookup: CDR1 SGHTA, CDR2 FQGNSA. V lost 2 bases and J lost 8, with 12 bases in between. Supplemented by reference TRBV7-2 and TRBJ1-4, the full variable domain reads GAGVSQSPSNKVTEKGKDVELRCDPISGHTALYWYRQSLGQGLEFLIYFQGNSAPDKSGLPSDRFSAERTGGSVSTLTIQRTQQEDSAVYLCASSLNGGGEKLFFGSGTQLSVL.

This clone was counted a few times. This chain joins TRBV19 and TRBJ1-4; D remains ambiguous. With 1 base removed from V and 8 bases from J, the gap between germline ends came to 2 bases. This CDR3 region has 11 residues. Germline V CDR1 and CDR2: LNHDA, SQIVND (reference sequence). CDR3: CASSIGEKLFF. The CDR3 DNA follows: TGTGCCAGTAGTATAGGCGAAAAACTGTTTTTT.

This clone was detected ten times or more. The chain couples TRBV20-1 to TRBJ2-5; the D is unclear. The CDR3 length is 11 residues. With 5 bases removed from V and 1 base from J, the gap between germline ends came to 5 bases. Germline CDR1 is DFQATT and CDR2 is SNEGSKA (reference sequence). CDR3 loop: CSAQSQETQYF. CDR3 nucleotide sequence: TGCAGTGCTCAAAGCCAAGAGACCCAGTACTTC.

J is TRBJ2-7 and V is TRBV29-1; D may be TRBD1 (6 bases). This CDR3 has 14 amino acids. The V and J ends lost 6 bases and 0 bases respectively, with 15 bases between them. Germline values: CDR1 SQVTM, CDR2 ANQGSEA. The CDR3 protein is CSVGNRVSSYEQYF. In nucleotides, the CDR3 is TGCAGCGTGGGGAACAGGGTATCCTCCTACGAGCAGTACTTC.

The chain employs TRBV6-5 and TRBJ1-1, with a possible D match to TRBD1 (6 bases). V was shortened by 6 bases and J by 8 bases, with 16 bases between the two germline ends. The CDR3 sequence is 13 residues long. Per the germline V gene, CDR1 is MNHEY and CDR2 is SVGAGI. The CDR3 DNA sequence: TGTGCCAGCAGCGATCCCCTAGGGGGGGAAGCTTTCTTT. It encodes CASSDPLGGEAFF.

This clone was recorded at least ten times. The CDR3 nucleotides are TGTGCCAGCAGGAGGGACAGCATGAACACTGAAGCTTTCTTT. Protein product: CASRRDSMNTEAFF. V usage is TRBV6-4 and J usage is TRBJ1-1, with 7 bases lining up with TRBD1. Germline V gene sequence: CDR1 MRHNA, CDR2 SNTAGT. The CDR3 is 14 amino acids. V lost 6 bases to trimming and J lost 0 bases; unmatched junction nucleotides: 4.

This clone was counted ten times or more. Additional DNA sequences in this sample encode the identical CDR3. The rearrangement joins TRBV7-3 to TRBJ2-3; no firm D call. Germline V gene data show CDR1 as SGHTA and CDR2 as FQGTGA. The germline V and J ends were trimmed by 5 bases and 0 bases, with 9 bases remaining between them. The CDR3 sequence is 14 residues long. The CDR3 bases are TGTGCCAGCAGCGCAGCCTCTAGCACAGATACGCAGTATTTT. Amino acids: CASSAASSTDTQYF.

The CDR3 DNA follows: TGTGCCTGGAGTCGGGACGGTCAGCCCCAGCATTTT. It translates to CAWSRDGQPQHF. The chain couples TRBV30 to TRBJ1-5; D is possibly TRBD1 (5 bases). The germline V gene has CDR1 GTSNPN and CDR2 SVGIG (reference sequence). The CDR3 is 12 amino acids. Trimming took off 2 bases at V and 6 bases at J, with 8 bases between the two ends.

The CDR3 DNA reads TGTGCCAGCAGCCTCTTTCATAGCGGGACTAGTCGTCACGAGCAGTACTTC. Amino acid sequence: CASSLFHSGTSRHEQYF. V usage is TRBV11-2 and J usage is TRBJ2-7, with 8 bases lining up with TRBD2. Germline V gives CDR1 SGHAT, CDR2 FQNNGV. V lost 5 bases to trimming and J lost 5 bases; unmatched junction nucleotides: 17. This CDR3 is 17 amino acids long.

The CDR3 loop reads CASGEGAGLDTQYF. The DNA for the CDR3 is TGCGCCAGCGGGGAGGGAGCAGGGCTAGATACGCAGTATTTT. The V and J genes are TRBV5-1 and TRBJ2-3; the match to TRBD2 covers 7 bases. The CDR3 sequence is 14 residues long. V shed 7 bases, J shed 5 bases, and the junction held 10 bases outside the gene matches. Looked up from germline, CDR1 is SGHRS and CDR2 is YFSETQ. Looking up the rest from reference TRBV5-1 and TRBJ2-3 gives the full variable domain: KAGVTQTPRYLIKTRGQQVTLSCSPISGHRSVSWYQQTPGQGLQFLFEYFSETQRNKGNFPGRFSGRQFSNSRSEMNVSTLELGDSALYLCASGEGAGLDTQYFGPGTRLTVL.

J is TRBJ2-1 and V is TRBV7-9, with TRBD2 identical over 14 bases. CDR1 is SEHNR, CDR2 FQNEAQ, per germline (reference sequence). The V and J ends lost 5 bases and 3 bases, in that order; junction bases with no gene match: 6. This CDR3 comprises 17 residues. The CDR3 DNA is TGTGCCAGCAGCATAAACGGACTAGCGGGAGGCTACAATGAGCAGTTCTTC. It codes for CASSINGLAGGYNEQFF.

V is TRBV30 and J is TRBJ1-1; D is uncertain. CDR1 GTSNPN and CDR2 SVGIG come from the germline V gene (reference sequence). V lost 5 bases to trimming and J lost 4 bases, with 11 bases between them. The CDR3 loop spans 12 amino acids. Here the CDR3 reads CAWAQLGTEAFF. The CDR3, as DNA: TGTGCCTGGGCCCAATTGGGCACTGAAGCTTTCTTT.

The V call is TRBV6-5, the J call TRBJ1-1; tentatively, D is TRBD1 (6 bases). Germline V gene sequence: CDR1 MNHEY, CDR2 SVGAGI. The germline V and J ends were trimmed by 11 bases and 3 bases, with 16 bases remaining between them. The CDR3 spans 13 residues. The CDR3 nucleotides are TGTGCCGCCAGAAGGACAGACCACACTGAAGCTTTCTTT. Translated, it gives CAARRTDHTEAFF.